This T cell receptor (beta chain) was recovered during a study of vaccination and CD4 T cells after COVID-19. Study as a whole: Vaccination of participants consisted of two doses of either BNT162b2 or mRNA-1273 vaccine. Stimulation of the cells used overlapping spike peptide pools from SARS-CoV-2 and from the common cold coronaviruses HCoV-NL63, HCoV-OC43 and HCoV-229E. Study observations and caveats: Convalescent patients' median share of reactive clones seen only post-vaccination was about 87%.

CD4+ T cells that had been cultured provided DNA sequenced with the Oncomine TCR Beta short-read assay. MiXCR, applied by TCRdb to the PCR reads, yields one record per CDR3 protein. The table lists a few thousand distinct CDR3 sequences, roughly 40% of them singletons. This CDR3 contains 13 residues. Unmatched junction bases numbered 5, after V lost 5 bases and J lost 8 bases. Germline V gene data show CDR1 as KGHDR and CDR2 as SFDVKD. The treatment here: roughly ten-day PBMC culture with coronavirus spike peptide pools or control peptides (ViraFEST assay). According to the study, CD4+ T cells from the unexposed donor were gathered ahead of the COVID-19 pandemic (2011-2018). This clonotype is medium-sized (0.01 to 0.1%) in the sample. Its antigen is currently unknown.

This clonotype was sampled from a human donor in good health. Material: CD4+ T cells from blood, cultured in vitro. This chain uses TRBV24-1 with TRBJ2-1; 7 nucleotides match TRBD1. This CDR3 reads CATSGTGIDEQFF. The CDR3 DNA reads as TGTGCCACCAGTGGGACAGGTATTGATGAGCAGTTCTTC.